This entry lists 24 T cell receptor beta chains sequenced from one sample in a study of cytomegalovirus exposure and HLA in healthy donors. Primers included in the PCR were 60 Vbeta and 13 Jbeta primers. Libraries were prepared by immunoSEQ multiplex PCR; TCRdb keeps only in-frame clonotypes and omits some of them. The data contain around 210,000 clones, about three quarters of them singletons. Sequencing input: PBMCs. Receptors were obtained from a boy aged 5-17 years in good health and CMV-seronegative.

This clone occurred once. This rearrangement joins TRBV6-1 to TRBJ1-1; possibly TRBD1 for D (6 bases). Trimming shortened V by 4 bases and J by 3 bases, and 12 bases separated the two germline ends. Germline assignment: CDR1 MNHNS and CDR2 SASEGT. The CDR3 contains 14 residues. CDR3 sequence (DNA): TGTGCCAGCAGTGGAAACAGGGAGTACACTGAAGCTTTCTTT. This codes for CASSGNREYTEAFF.

The V and J genes are TRBV30 and TRBJ1-1; D uncertain. CDR3 length: 13 residues. Germline V gene sequence: CDR1 GTSNPN, CDR2 SVGIG (reference sequence). V was cut by 1 base and J by 2 bases, with 8 bases left in between. The CDR3 loop reads CAWSATVNTEAFF. CDR3 nucleotides: TGTGCCTGGAGTGCAACAGTAAACACTGAAGCTTTCTTT.

The chain recombines TRBV30 with TRBJ2-1; possible D gene TRBD2, 7 bases. V lost 4 bases and J lost 6, with 16 bases in between. This CDR3 has 14 residues. Germline CDR1 reads GTSNPN; CDR2 reads SVGIG (reference sequence). CDR3 loop: CAWNNWGGRNEQFF. The CDR3 DNA sequence: TGTGCCTGGAATAACTGGGGGGGCCGCAATGAGCAGTTCTTC.

This sequence joins TRBV25-1 and TRBJ2-4; 7 positions agree with TRBD1. V lost 2 bases, J lost 8 bases, and 6 bases stayed unmatched. Per germline, CDR1 MGHDK and CDR2 SYGVNS. This CDR3 is 14 amino acids long. The CDR3 DNA reads as TGTGCCAGCAGTGAAGCAGGGGGTGGGTACATTCAGTACTTC. Protein sequence: CASSEAGGGYIQYF. Using reference TRBV25-1 and TRBJ2-4 for the parts outside the CDR3, the full variable domain is EADIYQTPRYLVIGTGKKITLECSQTMGHDKMYWYQQDPGMELHLIHYSYGVNSTEKGDLSSESTVSRIRTEHFPLTLESARPSHTSQYLCASSEAGGGYIQYFGAGTRLSVL.

This chain uses TRBV7-2 with TRBJ1-1, with 10 bases identical to TRBD1. The V gene's germline CDR1 is SGHTA and CDR2 FQGNSA. The length of the CDR3 is 16 residues. After removal of 6 bases from V and 4 bases from J, the junction contained 11 bases not matched to a gene. CDR3 residues: CASRTGGAVPTTEAFF. The CDR3 DNA reads TGTGCCAGCAGGACAGGGGGCGCGGTTCCGACCACTGAAGCTTTCTTT.

The chain couples TRBV19 to TRBJ1-2, with TRBD1 matching over 7 bases. The V gene's germline CDR1 is LNHDA and CDR2 SQIVND (reference sequence). The CDR3 loop spans 15 amino acids. V shed 1 base, J shed 4 bases, and the junction held 6 bases outside the gene matches. CDR3 sequence: CASSIGQGTSYGYTF. In DNA form, the CDR3 reads TGTGCCAGTAGTATAGGACAGGGTACCTCCTATGGCTACACCTTC.

The V gene is TRBV4-2, the J gene TRBJ1-5; possibly TRBD1 for D (6 bases). Germline lookup yields CDR1 LGHNA and CDR2 YNFKEQ. Deletions cut 0 bases from V and 6 bases from J, with 12 bases between. The CDR3 totals 15 residues. The CDR3 bases are TGTGCCAGCAGCCAAGATTGGGGGGGGCGTCAGCCCCAGCATTTT. Its translation: CASSQDWGGRQPQHF.

The table lists this clone with a few counts. The chain joins TRBV7-6 to TRBJ2-7, with TRBD2 matching over 15 bases. CDR1 is SGHVS and CDR2 is FNYEAQ in the germline V gene. Losses at the gene ends were 5 bases for V and 5 bases for J; bases not matched to a gene: 7. CDR3 length equals 16 residues. The CDR3 region has the DNA TGTGCCAGCAGCGGATGGACTAGCGGGAGGGGTCACGAGCAGTACTTC. Translation gives CASSGWTSGRGHEQYF.

The chain couples TRBV7-2 to TRBJ1-2; 7 bases are shared with TRBD1. V gave up 5 bases and J gave up 8 bases; unmatched junction bases: 14. Germline V CDR1 and CDR2: SGHTA, FQGNSA. The CDR3 totals 15 residues. In nucleotides, the CDR3 is TGTGCCAGCAGCCGACAGGGAGGCGGTATTGGCGGCTACACCTTC. Residues: CASSRQGGGIGGYTF.

A few counts support this clone. The chain combines TRBV6-1 with TRBJ1-4; TRBD1 aligns across 7 bases. V shed 1 base and J 14 bases; nucleotides not matched to a gene: 7. From germline, CDR1 is MNHNS and CDR2 SASEGT. The CDR3 has 13 residues. CDR3 sequence: CASSEEGPTGLFF. For the CDR3, the DNA is TGTGCCAGCAGTGAAGAGGGACCGACAGGGCTGTTTTTT.

The chain combines TRBV29-1 with TRBJ2-5; TRBD1 aligns across 9 bases. This CDR3 has 17 residues. V gave up 1 base and J gave up 5 bases; unmatched junction bases: 14. Germline V CDR1 and CDR2: SQVTM, ANQGSEA. The CDR3 DNA sequence: TGCAGCGTTGAAGGTGTTGGGACAGGGTTTGATTGGGAGACCCAGTACTTC. It codes for CSVEGVGTGFDWETQYF.

CDR3 nucleotides: TGTGCCAGCAGGGTAGGACAGAACACTGAAGCTTTCTTT. Amino acids: CASRVGQNTEAFF. The chain links TRBV2 to TRBJ1-1, with a tentative D call TRBD1 (5 bases). This CDR3 is 13 amino acids long. With 6 bases removed from V and 1 base from J, the gap between germline ends came to 9 bases. CDR1 is SNHLY, CDR2 FYNNEI, per germline.

The chain has TRBV6-5 and TRBJ2-3; D perhaps matches TRBD2 (6 bases). V lost 5 bases and J lost 6, with 15 bases in between. The CDR3 extends over 14 amino acids. Germline V gene lookup returns CDR1 MNHEY and CDR2 SVGAGI. This CDR3 is CASSPGGELDTQYF. CDR3 coding DNA: TGTGCCAGCAGTCCTGGAGGGGAATTGGATACGCAGTATTTT.

The genes are TRBV29-1 and TRBJ1-1; D is undetermined. Trimming removed 4 bases at V and 8 bases at J, with 14 bases between. In germline, CDR1 is SQVTM, CDR2 ANQGSEA. CDR3 length: 12 residues. CDR3 protein: CSVGLAAKEAFF. The CDR3 region has the DNA TGCAGCGTTGGACTTGCTGCCAAGGAAGCTTTCTTT.

The chain carries TRBV5-1 and TRBJ2-5; 14 bases match TRBD2. This CDR3 contains 18 residues. J was trimmed by 1 base and V by 0 bases; bases with no gene match: 5. Looked up from germline, CDR1 is SGHRS and CDR2 is YFSETQ. In nucleotides, the CDR3 is TGCGCCAGCAGCTTGGGGACTAGCGGGAGGATAGGCCAAGAGACCCAGTACTTC. Translation gives CASSLGTSGRIGQETQYF.

The rearrangement uses TRBV5-1 and TRBJ2-1, with D possibly matching TRBD2 (6 bases). The CDR3 has 14 amino acids. Trimming took off 4 bases at V and 5 bases at J, with 13 bases between the two ends. In germline, CDR1 is SGHRS, CDR2 YFSETQ. Here the CDR3 DNA reads TGCGCCAGCAGCGGCGGGACGGTAGACAATGAGCAGTTCTTC. Residues: CASSGGTVDNEQFF.

V usage is TRBV6-4 and J usage is TRBJ2-3; 7 positions agree with TRBD2. Germline lookup yields CDR1 MRHNA and CDR2 SNTAGT. Unmatched junction bases numbered 3, after V lost 4 bases and J lost 2 bases. This CDR3 has 14 amino acids. The CDR3 reads CASSVSGATDTQYF. The CDR3 DNA reads as TGTGCCAGCAGTGTAAGCGGGGCCACAGATACGCAGTATTTT.

V is TRBV29-1 and J is TRBJ2-3; D perhaps matches TRBD1 (5 bases). Germline CDR1 is SQVTM and CDR2 is ANQGSEA. Trimming stripped 5 bases from V and 1 base from J, with 10 bases between. The CDR3 loop spans 13 amino acids. The CDR3 sequence: CSVFDRRTDTQYF. CDR3 nucleotide sequence: TGCAGCGTTTTCGACAGACGCACAGATACGCAGTATTTT.

This sequence joins TRBV30 and TRBJ1-1; 7 nucleotides line up with TRBD1. CDR1 and CDR2 (germline): GTSNPN, SVGIG (reference sequence). With 2 bases clipped from V and 5 bases from J, the junction kept 5 bases outside the gene matches. The CDR3 is 13 amino acids. The CDR3 sequence is CAWSTQQGTEAFF. CDR3 in DNA: TGTGCCTGGAGTACGCAACAGGGGACTGAAGCTTTCTTT.

The chain is built from TRBV18 and TRBJ2-1, with TRBD1 identical over 7 bases. Germline V CDR1 and CDR2: KGHSH, LQKENI. The CDR3 has 17 amino acids. V lost 3 bases and J lost 0; bases outside the gene matches: 8. The CDR3 DNA sequence: TGTGCCAGCTCACCTGTGAAGGGGGCGATCTCCTACAATGAGCAGTTCTTC. It encodes CASSPVKGAISYNEQFF.

This clone was detected a few times. V and J are TRBV5-1 and TRBJ2-7; 9 nucleotides agree with TRBD1. CDR1 and CDR2 (germline): SGHRS, YFSETQ. V was clipped by 4 bases and J by 1 base; unmatched bases: 12. The CDR3 runs 17 residues. CDR3 amino acids: CASSAYGNRGRSYEQYF. The CDR3 DNA reads as TGCGCCAGCAGCGCCTACGGAAACAGGGGGCGTTCCTACGAGCAGTACTTC.

This chain links TRBV2 with TRBJ2-5; D is uncertain. Germline V gene data show CDR1 as SNHLY and CDR2 as FYNNEI. This CDR3 is built from 13 residues. Between the trimmed V and J ends, which lost 3 bases and 0 bases, there was a span of 5 bases. CDR3 nucleotides: TGTGCCAGCAGTGAGAACTACCAAGAGACCCAGTACTTC. Protein sequence: CASSENYQETQYF.

V usage is TRBV9 and J usage is TRBJ1-2; 7 bases are shared with TRBD1. Looked up from germline, CDR1 is SGDLS and CDR2 is YYNGEE. The CDR3 covers 14 residues. After removal of 4 bases from V and 3 bases from J, the junction contained 6 bases not matched to a gene. The CDR3, as DNA: TGTGCCAGCAGCCCGAACAGGGGCTACTATGGCTACACCTTC. Its translation is CASSPNRGYYGYTF.

This clone was recorded a few times. CDR3 nucleotide sequence: TGTGCCAGCAGCTTGGATGCAGGGCGTGGCACTGAAGCTTTCTTT. Encoded protein: CASSLDAGRGTEAFF. The chain recombines TRBV5-4 with TRBJ1-1; D might be TRBD1 (5 bases). With 0 bases removed from V and 4 bases from J, the gap between germline ends came to 13 bases. This CDR3 contains 15 residues. Germline CDR1 reads SGHNT; CDR2 reads YYREEE (reference sequence).